The 24 T cell receptor beta chains below come from one sample, sequenced in a study of cytomegalovirus exposure and HLA in healthy donors. PCR primers comprised 60 Vbeta and 13 Jbeta primers. Sequenced by immunoSEQ multiplex PCR; TCRdb stores in-frame clones only, minus some. The table includes over 200,000 clones, around 64% detected once. The source material was PBMCs. The receptors were sampled from a middle-aged man in good health and CMV-seropositive.

The chain is built from TRBV27 and TRBJ2-6; 9 nucleotides agree with TRBD1. The CDR3 covers 18 residues. Germline assignment: CDR1 MNHEY and CDR2 SMNVEV (reference sequence). The ends lost 3 bases at V and 2 bases at J; junction bases unmatched: 8. The CDR3 DNA sequence: TGTGCCAGCAGTTTCCATCCCGGGACAGGGACTGGGGCCAACGTCCTGACTTTC. The encoded protein is CASSFHPGTGTGANVLTF. Combining the CDR3 with reference TRBV27 and TRBJ2-6 gives the whole variable domain EAQVTQNPRYLITVTGKKLTVTCSQNMNHEYMSWYRQDPGLGLRQIYYSMNVEVTDKGDVPEGYKVSRKEKRNFPLILESPSPNQTSLYFCASSFHPGTGTGANVLTFGAGSRLTVL.

In DNA, the CDR3 is TGCGCCAGCAGCTTGAATACAGGGTACGGGGAGCTGTTTTTT. Its translation is CASSLNTGYGELFF. This chain joins TRBV5-1 and TRBJ2-2; maybe TRBD1 (6 bases). Looked up from germline, CDR1 is SGHRS and CDR2 is YFSETQ. V lost 1 base, J lost 7 bases, and 11 bases lay in between. This CDR3 has 14 residues.

This chain links TRBV5-1 with TRBJ2-2; 7 bases agree with TRBD1. V lost 5 bases and J lost 5; bases outside the gene matches: 3. The germline V gene has CDR1 SGHRS and CDR2 YFSETQ. This CDR3 has 13 residues. Written as DNA, the CDR3 is TGCGCCAGCAGATTACAGGGGACCGGGGAGCTGTTTTTT. Its protein is CASRLQGTGELFF.

V is TRBV9 and J is TRBJ1-2; D is unclear. The CDR3 has 13 amino acids. CDR1 is SGDLS and CDR2 is YYNGEE in the germline V gene. V was cut by 4 bases and J by 4 bases, with 11 bases left in between. The CDR3 loop is CASSREFFYGYTF. The CDR3 DNA follows: TGTGCCAGCAGCCGCGAATTCTTCTATGGCTACACCTTC.

The rearrangement joins TRBV14 to TRBJ2-7; tentative D call: TRBD1 (6 bases). V was trimmed by 2 bases and J by 0 bases, leaving 11 bases between them. The CDR3 consists of 15 residues. Germline V gene data show CDR1 as SGHDN and CDR2 as FVKESK. The CDR3 DNA reads TGTGCCAGCAGCCAATCCGACAGGAGCTCCTACGAGCAGTACTTC. Translated: CASSQSDRSSYEQYF.

The chain is built from TRBV7-9 and TRBJ2-1, with D possibly matching TRBD1 (5 bases). The V end lost 4 bases, the J end lost 5 bases, and 12 bases lay between the germline ends. The CDR3 totals 14 residues. Germline V lookup: CDR1 SEHNR, CDR2 FQNEAQ (reference sequence). The CDR3: CASSSRQQDNEQFF. CDR3 coding DNA: TGTGCCAGCAGCTCCCGACAGCAGGACAATGAGCAGTTCTTC.

This chain uses TRBV6-1 with TRBJ1-1; D not certain. This CDR3 spans 12 amino acids. Germline V CDR1 and CDR2: MNHNS, SASEGT. V was trimmed by 2 bases and J by 2 bases, leaving 3 bases between them. CDR3 nucleotides: TGTGCCAGCAGTGAATATAACACTGAAGCTTTCTTT. Its translation: CASSEYNTEAFF.

The J gene is TRBJ1-1, the V gene TRBV11-2, with D uncertain. In germline, CDR1 is SGHAT, CDR2 FQNNGV. This CDR3 is built from 12 residues. V was shortened by 5 bases and J by 5 bases, with 9 bases between the two germline ends. CDR3 in amino acids: CASSPRGTEAFF. As DNA, the CDR3 is TGTGCCAGCAGCCCTAGAGGGACTGAAGCTTTCTTT.

The chain couples TRBV4-3 to TRBJ2-1; 9 bases fit TRBD2. Germline CDR1 is LGHNA and CDR2 is YSLEER. With V trimmed by 0 bases and J by 3 bases, 6 bases remained unmatched. The CDR3 contains 17 residues. CDR3 in DNA: TGCGCCAGCAGCCAAGATTCTAGCGGGGCTTTCTACAATGAGCAGTTCTTC. This sequence encodes CASSQDSSGAFYNEQFF.

The chain combines TRBV29-1 with TRBJ2-7, with D possibly TRBD1 on 6 matching bases. There are 13 residues in the CDR3. CDR1 SQVTM and CDR2 ANQGSEA come from the germline V gene. Between the trimmed V and J ends, which lost 6 bases and 5 bases, there was a span of 17 bases. The chain's CDR3 is CSVGRTGIHEQYF. Here the CDR3 DNA reads TGCAGCGTCGGGCGTACAGGGATCCACGAGCAGTACTTC.

V usage is TRBV10-3 and J usage is TRBJ1-2; D is perhaps TRBD1 (5 bases). This CDR3 is built from 14 residues. Germline V gene lookup returns CDR1 ENHRY and CDR2 SYGVKD. The ends were cut back, 3 bases at V and 6 bases at J, with 14 bases in the middle. The CDR3 is CAISDQGSIDGYTF. The CDR3 coding sequence is TGTGCCATCAGTGACCAGGGTAGTATTGATGGCTACACCTTC.

This chain uses TRBV4-1 with TRBJ1-1; D unresolved. V was cut by 4 bases and J by 10 bases, with 22 bases left in between. The CDR3 totals 15 residues. Germline-derived CDR1 and CDR2 are MGHRA and YSYEKL. The CDR3 nucleotides read TGCGCCAGCAGCCCTACCCTCGAACGCGGGAGCGGAGCTTTCTTT. Protein product: CASSPTLERGSGAFF.

The chain joins TRBV5-1 to TRBJ2-7; weak D call: TRBD1 (7 bases). The CDR3 consists of 15 residues. Germline CDR1 reads SGHRS; CDR2 reads YFSETQ. Trimming cost V 4 bases and J 1 base, with 15 bases left between them. The CDR3 loop is CASSRTGDSSYEQYF. The CDR3 nucleotides read TGCGCCAGCAGCCGTACAGGGGACTCTTCCTACGAGCAGTACTTC.

The chain recombines TRBV7-8 with TRBJ1-3; D unclear. Per the germline V gene, CDR1 is SGHVS and CDR2 is FQNEAQ. This CDR3 contains 15 residues. Trimming left V 5 bases short and J 1 base short, with 12 bases between. The chain's CDR3 is CASSPGSGSGNTIYF. In nucleotides, the CDR3 is TGTGCCAGCAGCCCCGGGAGTGGATCTGGAAACACCATATATTTT.

This clone has just a few counts. The rearrangement uses TRBV5-1 and TRBJ2-3; TRBD2 might be the D (6 bases). The CDR3 spans 14 residues. Trimming removed 5 bases from V and 1 base from J, with 11 bases in between. CDR1 is SGHRS and CDR2 is YFSETQ in the germline V gene. The DNA of the CDR3 is TGCGCCAGCAGATGGGGGGATCGCACAGATACGCAGTATTTT. It specifies CASRWGDRTDTQYF.

The chain carries TRBV19 and TRBJ2-2; 7 bases match TRBD2. The CDR3 consists of 15 residues. V gave up 7 bases and J gave up 3 bases; unmatched junction bases: 8. Germline loops: CDR1 LNHDA, CDR2 SQIVND (reference sequence). The CDR3, as DNA: TGTGCCAGTACCCAAGGGACTACCCACACCGGGGAGCTGTTTTTT. This translates into CASTQGTTHTGELFF.

The chain employs TRBV5-4 and TRBJ2-6; 8 nucleotides line up with TRBD1. The CDR3 covers 16 residues. The J segment lost 3 bases and the V segment lost 3 bases, leaving 5 bases of the junction unmatched. Germline V lookup: CDR1 SGHNT, CDR2 YYREEE (reference sequence). The CDR3, as DNA: TGTGCCAGCAGCTCCCGGACAGGGTTTGGGGCCAACGTCCTGACTTTC. Translation: CASSSRTGFGANVLTF.

V and J are TRBV7-3 and TRBJ2-3; TRBD2 aligns across 8 bases. Per the germline V gene, CDR1 is SGHTA and CDR2 is FQGTGA. V gave up 1 base and J gave up 6 bases; unmatched junction bases: 6. CDR3 size: 15 residues. In nucleotides, the CDR3 is TGTGCCAGCAGCTTAAAAGGGCGGGGGGCGGATACGCAGTATTTT. Protein product: CASSLKGRGADTQYF.

V and J are TRBV5-1 and TRBJ2-5; a possible D gene is TRBD2 (5 bases). The CDR3 runs 15 residues. Per the germline V gene, CDR1 is SGHRS and CDR2 is YFSETQ. V was clipped by 0 bases and J by 7 bases, with 16 bases between them. Here the CDR3 reads CASSLDPSSLGTQYF. In DNA, the CDR3 is TGCGCCAGCAGCTTGGATCCTAGCTCCTTAGGGACCCAGTACTTC.

V and J are TRBV28 and TRBJ1-3, with D possibly matching TRBD1 (6 bases). The germline V and J ends were trimmed by 6 bases and 2 bases, with 11 bases remaining between them. CDR1 is MDHEN and CDR2 is SYDVKM in the germline V gene. The CDR3 totals 14 residues. This chain's CDR3 is CASSRGLAGNTIYF. CDR3 in DNA: TGTGCCAGCAGCAGGGGCCTCGCTGGAAACACCATATATTTT.

The chain carries TRBV28 and TRBJ2-3; D possibly corresponds to TRBD2 (5 bases). The CDR3 contains 14 residues. Germline loops: CDR1 MDHEN, CDR2 SYDVKM. Trimming took off 5 bases at V and 1 base at J, with 10 bases between the two ends. CDR3 DNA sequence: TGTGCCAGCAGTGTCGAGGGTGGCACAGATACGCAGTATTTT. Protein sequence: CASSVEGGTDTQYF. The complete variable domain, with remaining parts taken from reference TRBV28 and TRBJ2-3, reads DVKVTQSSRYLVKRTGEKVFLECVQDMDHENMFWYRQDPGLGLRLIYFSYDVKMKEKGDIPEGYSVSREKKERFSLILESASTNQTSMYLCASSVEGGTDTQYFGPGTRLTVL.

There are a few counts of this clone. The V and J genes are TRBV28 and TRBJ2-3; 11 bases fit TRBD2. Germline CDR1 reads MDHEN; CDR2 reads SYDVKM. The CDR3 is 16 amino acids. The ends lost 10 bases at V and 5 bases at J; junction bases unmatched: 14. Written as DNA, the CDR3 is TGTGCCATCCAATCTCTTAGCGGGGGGGTCATAGATACGCAGTATTTT. As protein: CAIQSLSGGVIDTQYF.

The genes are TRBV5-1 and TRBJ2-3; 11 positions agree with TRBD2. Trimming took 2 bases from V and 5 from J; bases not matched to a gene: 10. CDR3 length equals 17 residues. CDR1 is SGHRS and CDR2 is YFSETQ in the germline V gene. The CDR3 reads CASSFSGGAYGRDTQYF. Here the CDR3 DNA reads TGCGCCAGCAGCTTTAGCGGGGGGGCCTACGGGAGAGATACGCAGTATTTT.

This clone was picked up a small number of times. The chain combines TRBV2 with TRBJ1-1; D might be TRBD1 (5 bases). The V end lost 7 bases, the J end lost 7 bases, and 16 bases lay between the germline ends. The CDR3 is 13 amino acids. CDR1 is SNHLY, CDR2 FYNNEI, per germline. In nucleotides, the CDR3 is TGTGCCAGCAAAAGTAGGCAGGGTCATGAAGCTTTCTTT. This sequence encodes CASKSRQGHEAFF.